The T cell receptor beta chain under discussion was sequenced for a study of lymphopenia after photon versus proton radiotherapy. A word on this clone: The antigen remains undetermined.

Germline V lookup: CDR1 MDHEN, CDR2 SYDVKM. This CDR3 contains 16 residues. V dropped 5 bases and J dropped 2; count of bases not matched to a gene: 5. Points from the study as a whole: Oligoclonal CD8+ Temra expansion after nadir drove photon patients' diversity drop.

Assay used: immunoSEQ multiplex PCR; TCRdb lists only in-frame clones, some missing. Of 35,000 to 50,000 clones listed, approximately 83% are singletons. V usage is TRBV28 and J usage is TRBJ1-3; 11 bases align to TRBD1. This specimen was peripheral blood, taken from a patient treated with proton-based radiotherapy. The receptor comes from a woman in her 70s with pancreatic cancer. For the CDR3, the DNA is TGTGCCAGCAGTAAACGGGGACAGGGGGCTGGAAACACCATATATTTT. This translates into CASSKRGQGAGNTIYF.